A single sample is the source of the 5 T cell receptor beta chains below, sequenced in a study of beta chain features in type 1 diabetes. Every isolated RNA sample was fully reverse transcribed, so sequencing captured expressed TCRB transcripts. Data came from immunoSEQ multiplex PCR; TCRdb stores just in-frame clones and leaves some out. This table has under 400,000 clones, roughly 21% appearing once. Sequencing was done on a sample of naive CD4+ T cells from blood. The receptors stem from a woman aged 18-29 years in good health.

This clone was counted a few times. J is TRBJ2-5 and V is TRBV7-2; a possible D gene is TRBD1 (5 bases). Germline CDR1 and CDR2: SGHTA and FQGNSA. The CDR3 totals 16 residues. The germline V and J ends were trimmed by 5 bases and 4 bases, with 20 bases remaining between them. CDR3 sequence (DNA): TGTGCCAGCAGCACCCGACGGACAAGTTCTCGAGAGACCCAGTACTTC. It codes for CASSTRRTSSRETQYF.

The J gene is TRBJ1-2, the V gene TRBV9, with 7 bases that match TRBD1. Germline assignment: CDR1 SGDLS and CDR2 YYNGEE. V lost 3 bases, J lost 8 bases, and 13 bases stayed unmatched. The CDR3 has 15 residues. The CDR3 region is CASSAGSGQPLGYTF. Written as DNA, the CDR3 is TGTGCCAGCAGCGCCGGGTCGGGACAGCCCCTAGGCTACACCTTC.

The chain is built from TRBV29-1 and TRBJ1-1; a possible D gene is TRBD1 (6 bases). The V gene lost 7 bases and the J gene lost 1 base, with 10 bases spanning the gap. The CDR3 is 12 amino acids. Germline assignment: CDR1 SQVTM and CDR2 ANQGSEA. The CDR3 DNA reads as TGCAGCGCCTTACAGGGGAACACTGAAGCTTTCTTT. The encoded protein is CSALQGNTEAFF.

J is TRBJ1-6 and V is TRBV2; no clear D. Per germline, CDR1 SNHLY and CDR2 FYNNEI. This CDR3 region has 14 residues. V was clipped by 7 bases and J by 6 bases, with 13 bases between them. CDR3 residues: CASNGEAGNSPLHF. CDR3 DNA: TGTGCCAGCAATGGGGAGGCCGGTAATTCACCCCTCCACTTT. The variable domain in full, completed from reference TRBV2 and TRBJ1-6, reads EPEVTQTPSHQVTQMGQEVILRCVPISNHLYFYWYRQILGQKVEFLVSFYNNEISEKSEIFDDQFSVERPDGSNFTLKIRSTKLEDSAMYFCASNGEAGNSPLHFGNGTRLTVT.

This clone came up a few times. The V and J genes are TRBV7-2 and TRBJ2-7, with D possibly matching TRBD2 (7 bases). Germline CDR1 and CDR2: SGHTA and FQGNSA. Trimming shortened V by 8 bases and J by 0 bases, and 17 bases separated the two germline ends. This CDR3 has 15 residues. The CDR3 here is CASGKGGASSYEQYF. For the CDR3, the DNA is TGTGCCAGCGGGAAAGGGGGGGCTAGCTCCTACGAGCAGTACTTC.